These T cell receptor beta chains were read from a single sample in a study of CD8 T cells in Susac syndrome. TCRdb re-called the immunoSEQ multiplex PCR reads through MiXCR, storing one row per CDR3 protein. The sample contains around 170,000 distinct CDR3 sequences, approximately 94% of which appear only once. The sequencing input was CD4+ T cells from PBMCs. Receptors were obtained from a human donor with Susac syndrome. CDR3s include the opening cysteine and the closing phenylalanine or tryptophan. Fields, in order: CDR3 length, D gene, J gene, V gene, CDR3 DNA, CDR3 protein. A D gene is named only where the DNA matches it firmly.

CDR3 length: 19; D gene: TRBD2; J gene: TRBJ2-1; V gene: TRBV28; CDR3 DNA: TGTGCCAGCAGTTTATCTCGTAATCTAGCGGGAGGGCCCCCGGGGGAGCAGTTCTTC; CDR3 protein: CASSLSRNLAGGPPGEQFF
CDR3 length: 13; D gene: -; J gene: TRBJ2-7; V gene: TRBV20-1; CDR3 DNA: TGCAGTGCTAGGTGGGACATTGCCTACGAGCAGTACTTC; CDR3 protein: CSARWDIAYEQYF
CDR3 length: 15; D gene: -; J gene: TRBJ2-3; V gene: TRBV7-8; CDR3 DNA: TGTGCCAGCAGCTTAGGAGTGGCGTATTCAGATACGCAGTATTTT; CDR3 protein: CASSLGVAYSDTQYF
CDR3 length: 13; D gene: -; J gene: TRBJ2-1; V gene: TRBV10-3; CDR3 DNA: TGTGCCATCACCCGGGGTTCCTACAATGAGCAGTTCTTC; CDR3 protein: CAITRGSYNEQFF
CDR3 length: 14; D gene: TRBD1; J gene: TRBJ1-5; V gene: TRBV28; CDR3 DNA: TGTGCCAGCAGTATTACAGGGGGCAATCAGCCCCAGCATTTT; CDR3 protein: CASSITGGNQPQHF
CDR3 length: 14; D gene: TRBD2; J gene: TRBJ2-1; V gene: TRBV3-1; CDR3 DNA: TGTGCCAGCAGCCAACGGACTAGCGGGAGTTGGCAGTTCTTC; CDR3 protein: CASSQRTSGSWQFF
CDR3 length: 14; D gene: -; J gene: TRBJ2-3; V gene: TRBV19; CDR3 DNA: TGTGCCAGTAGTATCCGCCTGACCACAGATACGCAGTATTTT; CDR3 protein: CASSIRLTTDTQYF
CDR3 length: 14; D gene: TRBD1; J gene: TRBJ1-5; V gene: TRBV28; CDR3 DNA: TGTGCCAGCAGTTGGACAGGCAGCAATCAGCCCCAGCATTTT; CDR3 protein: CASSWTGSNQPQHF
CDR3 length: 14; D gene: TRBD1; J gene: TRBJ2-4; V gene: TRBV11-2; CDR3 DNA: TGTGCCAGCAGCTTTGACAGGGGCTGGAACATTCAGTACTTC; CDR3 protein: CASSFDRGWNIQYF
CDR3 length: 12; D gene: TRBD1; J gene: TRBJ2-7; V gene: TRBV29-1; CDR3 DNA: TGCAGCGCAGGACAGGGTGCTTACGAGCAGTACTTC; CDR3 protein: CSAGQGAYEQYF
CDR3 length: 14; D gene: -; J gene: TRBJ2-1; V gene: TRBV30; CDR3 DNA: TGTGCCTGGAACCGGGATTCCTCCTACAATGAGCAGTTCTTC; CDR3 protein: CAWNRDSSYNEQFF